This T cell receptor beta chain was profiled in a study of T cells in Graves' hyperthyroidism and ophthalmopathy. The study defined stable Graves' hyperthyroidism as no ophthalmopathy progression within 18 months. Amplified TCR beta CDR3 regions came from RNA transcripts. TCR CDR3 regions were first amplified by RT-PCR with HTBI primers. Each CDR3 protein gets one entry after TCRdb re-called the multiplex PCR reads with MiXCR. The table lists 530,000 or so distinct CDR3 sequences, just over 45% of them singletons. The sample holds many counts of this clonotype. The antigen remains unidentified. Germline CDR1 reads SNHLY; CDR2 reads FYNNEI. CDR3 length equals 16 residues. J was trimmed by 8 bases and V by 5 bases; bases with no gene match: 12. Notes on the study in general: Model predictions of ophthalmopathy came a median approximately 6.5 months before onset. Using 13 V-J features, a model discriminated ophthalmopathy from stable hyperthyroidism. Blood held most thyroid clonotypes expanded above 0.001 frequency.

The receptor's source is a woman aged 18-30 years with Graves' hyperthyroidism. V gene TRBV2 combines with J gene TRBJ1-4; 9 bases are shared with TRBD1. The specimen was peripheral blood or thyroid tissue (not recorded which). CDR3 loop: CASSYSLQGAYEKLFF. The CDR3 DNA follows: TGTGCCAGCAGTTACAGCCTACAGGGGGCTTACGAAAAACTGTTTTTT.